These 16 T cell receptor beta chains share one sample of origin, sequenced in a study of CD8 T cells in ankylosing spondylitis. One entry per CDR3 protein, called by TCRdb with MiXCR from the 5' RACE reads. Of 700,000 or so distinct CDR3 sequences in the sample, roughly 20% are singletons; the top ten hold 15% to 20%. For these receptors, no antigen is known. Study-level points and caveats: A motif in TCR beta, a set of under ten highly homologous variants, appeared characteristic of ankylosing spondylitis blood.

Input material: blood, either unsorted or a sorted T cell fraction (not recorded which). All receptors derive from a male donor with ankylosing spondylitis.

This clonotype came up a few times. The genes are TRBV12-3 or TRBV12-4 and TRBJ2-1; TRBD2 matches 9 bases. V lost 3 bases to trimming and J lost 8 bases; unmatched junction nucleotides: 5. The CDR3 runs to 14 residues. The chain's CDR3 is CASSFGTSIDEQFF. The CDR3 DNA is TGTGCCAGCAGTTTTGGGACTAGCATCGATGAGCAGTTCTTC.

Only a few counts were recorded for this clonotype. The chain carries TRBV9 and TRBJ2-1; 9 bases agree with TRBD2. Trimming took 3 bases from V and 6 from J; bases not matched to a gene: 10. The germline gives CDR1 SGDLS, CDR2 YYNGEE. CDR3 length equals 16 residues. The CDR3 region is CASSESSGTFGNEQFF. CDR3 bases: TGTGCCAGCAGCGAATCTAGCGGGACGTTTGGCAATGAGCAGTTCTTC.

This clonotype was counted between two and nine times. The chain links TRBV15 to TRBJ2-5; a possible D gene is TRBD1 (6 bases). V was clipped by 0 bases and J by 1 base, with 9 bases between them. Germline CDR1 and CDR2: LNHNV and YYDKDF (reference sequence). The length of the CDR3 is 15 residues. As DNA, the CDR3 is TGTGCCACCAGCAGAGATTCAGGGGCCCAAGAGACCCAGTACTTC. This sequence encodes CATSRDSGAQETQYF.

The chain carries TRBV9 and TRBJ2-1; D remains ambiguous. Between the trimmed V and J ends, which lost 0 bases and 4 bases, there was a span of 5 bases. This CDR3 is built from 13 residues. Looked up from germline, CDR1 is SGDLS and CDR2 is YYNGEE. CDR3 nucleotide sequence: TGTGCCAGCAGCGTAGAATTTTACAATGAGCAGTTCTTC. This codes for CASSVEFYNEQFF.

In this sample, this clonotype turned up many times. This chain connects TRBV24-1 to TRBJ2-1, with D perhaps being TRBD1 or TRBD2 (5 bases each). CDR1 KGHDR and CDR2 SFDVKD come from the germline V gene. The CDR3 extends over 11 amino acids. The V end lost 9 bases, the J end lost 7 bases, and 9 bases lay between the germline ends. The CDR3: CATRDLNEQFF. DNA for the CDR3: TGTGCCACCCGGGACCTAAATGAGCAGTTCTTC.

This clonotype was detected a few times. V usage is TRBV12-3 or TRBV12-4 and J usage is TRBJ1-3, with a tentative D call TRBD1 (5 bases). V lost 2 bases to trimming and J lost 8 bases, with 13 bases between them. The CDR3 has 14 amino acids. The CDR3 DNA sequence: TGTGCCAGCAGTTTAACAGTCCCGGGGGACACCATATATTTT. Translation: CASSLTVPGDTIYF.

The chain has TRBV12-3 or TRBV12-4 and TRBJ2-1, with 7 bases fitting TRBD1. The CDR3 runs 16 residues. The V gene end was trimmed by 4 bases and the J gene end by 7 bases; junction bases not matched to a gene: 13. The CDR3 DNA follows: TGTGCCAGCAGTTCATTCGACAGGGTGGTATGGAATGAGCAGTTCTTC. Amino acid sequence: CASSSFDRVVWNEQFF.

This clonotype turned up a few times. The V call is TRBV29-1, the J call TRBJ2-5; D possibly corresponds to TRBD1 (6 bases). The V end lost 6 bases, the J end lost 2 bases, and 13 bases lay between the germline ends. Germline CDR1 and CDR2: SQVTM and ANQGSEA. The CDR3 is 13 residues long. In DNA form, the CDR3 reads TGCAGCGTAGCATCGACAGGACAAGAGACCCAGTACTTC. Translation gives CSVASTGQETQYF.

This chain links TRBV10-1 with TRBJ1-2; no reliable D call. V gave up 0 bases and J gave up 5 bases, with 10 bases separating them. Germline lookup yields CDR1 WNHNN and CDR2 SYGVQD (reference sequence). This CDR3 region has 14 residues. The CDR3 sequence: CASSESKHGYGYTF. CDR3 nucleotides: TGCGCCAGCAGTGAGTCGAAACACGGGTATGGCTACACCTTC.

The J gene is TRBJ2-2, the V gene TRBV4-1, with 7 positions matching TRBD1. Germline V gives CDR1 MGHRA, CDR2 YSYEKL. The CDR3 extends over 14 amino acids. J lost 5 bases, V lost 3 bases, and 3 bases had no gene match. The DNA for the CDR3 is TGCGCCAGCAGCCAGGAACAGGGGACCGGGGAGCTGTTTTTT. Amino acid sequence: CASSQEQGTGELFF.

The CDR3 DNA follows: TGTGCCAGCAGACTACCAGTCACCATTGAAGCTTTCTTT. As protein: CASRLPVTIEAFF. The V and J genes are TRBV7-2 and TRBJ1-1; D is unresolved. CDR3 length equals 13 residues. CDR1 is SGHTA and CDR2 is FQGNSA in the germline V gene. V lost 6 bases to trimming and J lost 7 bases, with 15 bases between them.

This chain connects TRBV21-1 to TRBJ2-4; no DNA check was done on the table's D call, TRBD1. TRBV21-1 is flagged as a pseudogene. The CDR3 has 18 residues. The CDR3 bases are TGTGCCAGCACCTCAGGGGACAGGGATCCGCTAGCCAAAAACATTCAGTACTTC. This gives the protein CASTSGDRDPLAKNIQYF.

This chain joins TRBV18 and TRBJ2-2, with D unresolved. Germline V gives CDR1 KGHSH, CDR2 LQKENI. The CDR3 is 13 residues long. V lost 0 bases, J lost 3 bases, and 2 bases lay in between. DNA for the CDR3: TGTGCCAGCTCACCACCGGACACCGGGGAGCTGTTTTTT. Amino acid sequence: CASSPPDTGELFF.

This clonotype showed up many times. The chain has TRBV29-1 and TRBJ1-2; D gene ambiguous. V lost 4 bases and J 0 bases, leaving 6 bases between the germline ends. Germline assignment: CDR1 SQVTM and CDR2 ANQGSEA. This CDR3 is built from 12 residues. CDR3 in amino acids: CSVGTPNYGYTF. The CDR3 bases are TGCAGCGTTGGGACTCCTAACTATGGCTACACCTTC.

The table lists this clonotype with a few counts. The chain joins TRBV20-1 to TRBJ2-1, with no clear D. Germline V gives CDR1 DFQATT, CDR2 SNEGSKA (reference sequence). V gave up 3 bases and J gave up 6 bases, with 18 bases separating them. CDR3 length: 15 residues. The CDR3 is CSASIYTAGLNEQFF. The CDR3 coding sequence is TGCAGTGCTAGTATTTACACGGCTGGGCTCAATGAGCAGTTCTTC.

In its sample, this clonotype was seen a few times. V is TRBV2 and J is TRBJ1-6, with a weak D call TRBD1 (6 bases). Germline V gene sequence: CDR1 SNHLY, CDR2 FYNNEI. The CDR3 is 15 residues long. V dropped 3 bases and J dropped 9 bases, with 15 bases sitting between them. CDR3 protein: CASSEVEGGLSPLHF. CDR3 DNA sequence: TGTGCCAGCAGTGAGGTGGAGGGGGGTCTTTCACCCCTCCACTTT.